In this sample, the clone carrying this T cell receptor beta chain turned up once. This record comes from a study of blood T cell repertoires in COVID-19. Study-level information: Sources were T cells, B-cell-depleted T cells, or PBMCs; the material itself was cDNA or gDNA.

As processed by the authors: Amplification from reference gene primers served as the basis for estimated nucleated cell counts. Data came from immunoSEQ multiplex PCR; TCRdb stores just in-frame clones and leaves some out. V and J calls and clone size are copied from that table; D and trimming were computed from the DNA. This sample has approximately 270,000 clones; 75% to 90% occur once, and the top ten carry under 2.5%. With 3 bases removed from V and 5 bases from J, the gap between germline ends came to 11 bases. The CDR3 extends over 13 amino acids. Germline CDR1 is DFQATT and CDR2 is SNEGSKA (reference sequence). Participants were aged about 18 to 89 years from approximately 25 US areas. Assignment of participants to cohorts was predicated upon participant-reported clinical history.

What was sequenced was PBMCs or T cells enriched from blood (not recorded which). The chain is built from TRBV20-1 and TRBJ1-5; D is uncertain. This clonotype was sampled from a woman aged 50 to 65 who had recovered from COVID-19. The chain's CDR3 is CSASSGIDQPQHF. In DNA, the CDR3 is TGCAGTGCTAGTTCCGGGATTGATCAGCCCCAGCATTTT.